The entry below gives a single T cell receptor (beta chain) sequence along with its context. The clone's antigen remains unknown. No much larger clonotype is one base removed from it; base qualities were not supplied. The CDR3 covers 14 residues, taking in both the cysteine and the phenylalanine. Just CDR3 DNA is preserved here, 42 bases in frame from base 1. Deletion took 8 bases off V and 0 bases off J, with a span of 10 bases between the germline ends. CDR1 is given as MNHEY and CDR2 as SVGAGI, both from the germline V gene. The CDR3 regions of human TCRbeta chains were subjected to immunosequencing. The authors' pipeline ran thus. Repertoire TCRs were checked for matches against a reference library of SARS-CoV-2-specific TCRs that had been generated using the MIRA antigen-specificity platform. Breadth was defined as the fraction of unique TCRs that were SARS-CoV-2-associated. Depth was defined as the fraction of total T cells that were SARS-CoV-2-associated. Using the MIRA data, every spike-specific TCR was mapped to the spike region that the TCR reacted to and assigned to either a CD4 or a CD8 class. Log10-transformed breadth and depth values were compared by one-way ANOVA with Sidak's multiple comparisons tests. Entries here come from immuneACCESS through TCRdb and include only in-frame sequences with V and J called. Some clones fail to appear in such tables; in the studies checked, an unresolved V gene covers under half of the shortfall, and the cause of the remainder is unknown. That table furnishes V, J and clone size, whereas the DNA furnished D and trimming. The table for this sample lists just under 85,000 clones; approximately 85% of them were counted only once. Over 8% of the sample is held by the ten biggest clonotypes.

The sample is drawn from a study of T cell responses to AZD1222 COVID-19 vaccine (dated by TCRdb to the early 2020s). Turning to the overall study: AZD1222 recipients given second doses at about 4 weeks or at about 12 weeks were pooled, since spike-specific TCR depth and breadth were not found to differ between the two schedules. TCR sequencing was performed for some 250 trial participants, of whom about 200 were given two doses of AZD1222 and 26 were given two doses of MenACWY control vaccine. Trial participants were enrolled by age into subgroups of 18-55, 56-69 and 70-plus years, and roughly 150, 30 and 60 TCR-sequenced participants, respectively, were included in these subgroups.

The time point label, read with the paper, signifies: baseline before first vaccination. Vaccinee samples were obtained from the UK trials COV001 and COV002, which included a single-blind randomized controlled phase 2/3 trial of AZD1222 (ChAdOx1 nCoV-19) in healthy adults. For TCRbeta chain sequencing, PBMC samples from trial participants were taken at day 0 and at day 28 after the second dose. Study-wide conclusions, independent of this receptor: After two AZD1222 doses, both the breadth and the depth of spike-specific TCRs were significantly higher than at day 0 and than in MenACWY recipients. Vaccine-associated CD4 TCRs spanned the whole spike protein, with dominant responses in regions 160-218 and 743-854. Because no samples from the day 14 peak response were available, repertoires could be characterized only after the peak T cell response. Participants were mostly white British, with more females than males. The authors suggested clonal diversity may have been underestimated. Reportedly, almost half of the unique spike-specific TCRs recognized epitopes lying outside the regions that are mutated in the B.1.351 and B.1.1.7 variants. Only six AZD1222 recipients were SARS-CoV-2 seropositive at baseline, limiting conclusions about previously exposed vaccinees. In the small 56-69-year group, the increase in depth fell short of significance, most likely because of low power.

The input for sequencing was peripheral blood, taken on day 0 of AZD1222 vaccination. The TCR sequence derives from an adult in good health. The chain is encoded by TRBV6-5 joined to TRBJ2-2, with the D segment identity uncertain. The DNA sequence is given as TGTGCCAGCCGCTCTTTAGCGAACACCGGGGAGCTGTTTTTT. It translates to CASRSLANTGELFF.